A selection of T cell receptor beta chains follows, all from one sample in a study of blood T cell repertoires in COVID-19. The protocol was immunoSEQ multiplex PCR, while the TCRdb copy is restricted to in-frame clones and leaves out a portion. The table includes some 180,000 clones, about 80% detected once. What was sequenced was PBMCs or T cells enriched from blood (not recorded which). The origin of the receptors is a man aged 55 to 70 who had been exposed to COVID-19. Both conserved end residues are part of each CDR3. A D gene is named only where the DNA matches it firmly. The size field is filled for only some rows; it gives once, few, many or a size class.

>TRBJ1-4|TRBV30|-|-
TGTGCCTGGAGCGGGGGGGCATCTAATGAAAAACTGTTTTTT
CAWSGGASNEKLFF
>TRBJ1-1|TRBV5-1|-|few
TGCGCCAGCAGCTTGAATGGGGGGGACACTGAAGCTTTCTTT
CASSLNGGDTEAFF
>TRBJ2-7|TRBV6-5|-|-
TGTGCCAGCAGTTACTTCGGCGGGAACTCGGGCGAGCAGTACTTC
CASSYFGGNSGEQYF
>TRBJ2-1|TRBV30|-|-
TGTGCCTGGAGTGTAAATATCCGGGTTTACAATGAGCAGTTCTTC
CAWSVNIRVYNEQFF
>TRBJ2-5|TRBV4-2|-|-
TGTGCCAGCAGCCAAGAAGCTAGCCTTGGACAAGAGACCCAGTACTTC
CASSQEASLGQETQYF
>TRBJ2-1|TRBV3-1/TRBV3-2|-|-
TGTGCCAGCAGCCTCCGGACAGCGTACAATGAGCAGTTCTTC
CASSLRTAYNEQFF
>TRBJ2-7|TRBV25-1|-|-
TGTGCCAGCGGAGAAACAGGGCTACTCTACGAGCAGTACTTC
CASGETGLLYEQYF
>TRBJ2-7|TRBV5-1|TRBD1|-
TGCGCCAGCAGAGGACAGGGTTACGAGCAGTACTTC
CASRGQGYEQYF
>TRBJ1-6|TRBV18|-|-
TGTGCCAGCTCACTGGGGGAGGGGTATAATTCACCCCTCCACTTT
CASSLGEGYNSPLHF
>TRBJ2-5|TRBV12-5|-|-
TGTGCTAGTGGCCACGGGACTCCCTCCGGGACCCAGTACTTC
CASGHGTPSGTQYF
>TRBJ2-7|TRBV10-3|TRBD2|-
TGTGCCACTTCCTGGGGTAGCGGGAGAAGTGACGAGCAGTACTTC
CATSWGSGRSDEQYF
>TRBJ1-3|TRBV10-3|TRBD1|once
TGTGCCATCGACAGGGGGGGAAACACCATATATTTT
CAIDRGGNTIYF
>TRBJ2-5|TRBV2|TRBD1|-
TGTGCCAGCAGAAGCTCCATACAGGGGATCCAAGAGACCCAGTACTTC
CASRSSIQGIQETQYF
>TRBJ2-7|TRBV30|-|-
TGTGCCTGGACTGACAATTCCTACGAGCAGTACTTC
CAWTDNSYEQYF
>TRBJ2-2|TRBV2|TRBD1|-
TGTGCCAGCACCCCGCAGGGGGCGGACACCGGGGAGCTGTTTTTT
CASTPQGADTGELFF
>TRBJ1-5|TRBV30|-|-
TGTGCCTGGAGTGTACGAGGAGGGGTCAGCAATCAGCCCCAGCATTTT
CAWSVRGGVSNQPQHF
>TRBJ2-6|TRBV19|TRBD1|-
TGTGCCAGTAGCCAACAACAGGGGGCGCTAGCTGGGGCCAACGTCCTGACTTTC
CASSQQQGALAGANVLTF
>TRBJ2-7|TRBV7-3|TRBD2|-
TGTGCCAGCAGCCGGGGACTAGCGGGAGGTGAGCAGTACTTC
CASSRGLAGGEQYF